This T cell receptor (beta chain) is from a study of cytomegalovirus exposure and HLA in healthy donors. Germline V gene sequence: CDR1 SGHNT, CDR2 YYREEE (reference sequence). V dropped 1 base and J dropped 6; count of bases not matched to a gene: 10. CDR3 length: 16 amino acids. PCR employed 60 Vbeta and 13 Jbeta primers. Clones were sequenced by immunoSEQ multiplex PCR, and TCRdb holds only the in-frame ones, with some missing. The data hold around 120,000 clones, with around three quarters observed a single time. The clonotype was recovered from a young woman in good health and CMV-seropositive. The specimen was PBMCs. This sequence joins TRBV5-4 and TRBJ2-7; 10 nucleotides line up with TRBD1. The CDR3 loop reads CASSLWTGTGVGEQYF. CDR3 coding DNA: TGTGCCAGCAGCTTGTGGACCGGGACAGGGGTGGGCGAGCAGTACTTC.